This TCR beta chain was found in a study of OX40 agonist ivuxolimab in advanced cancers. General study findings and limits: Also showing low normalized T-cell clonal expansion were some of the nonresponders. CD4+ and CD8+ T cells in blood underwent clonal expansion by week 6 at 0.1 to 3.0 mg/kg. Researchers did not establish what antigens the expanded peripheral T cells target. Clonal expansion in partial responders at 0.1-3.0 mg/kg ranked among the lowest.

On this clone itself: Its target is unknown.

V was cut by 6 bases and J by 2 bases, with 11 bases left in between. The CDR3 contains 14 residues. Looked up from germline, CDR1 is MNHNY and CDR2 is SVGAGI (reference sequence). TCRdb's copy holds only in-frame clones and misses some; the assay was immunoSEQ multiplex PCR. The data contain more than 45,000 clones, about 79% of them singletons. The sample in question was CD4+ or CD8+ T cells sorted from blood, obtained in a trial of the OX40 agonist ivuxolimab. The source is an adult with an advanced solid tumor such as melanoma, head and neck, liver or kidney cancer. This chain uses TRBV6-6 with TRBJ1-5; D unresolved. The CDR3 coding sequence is TGTGCCAGCAGGGTCCCTGGTGGCAATCAGCCCCAGCATTTT. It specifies CASRVPGGNQPQHF.